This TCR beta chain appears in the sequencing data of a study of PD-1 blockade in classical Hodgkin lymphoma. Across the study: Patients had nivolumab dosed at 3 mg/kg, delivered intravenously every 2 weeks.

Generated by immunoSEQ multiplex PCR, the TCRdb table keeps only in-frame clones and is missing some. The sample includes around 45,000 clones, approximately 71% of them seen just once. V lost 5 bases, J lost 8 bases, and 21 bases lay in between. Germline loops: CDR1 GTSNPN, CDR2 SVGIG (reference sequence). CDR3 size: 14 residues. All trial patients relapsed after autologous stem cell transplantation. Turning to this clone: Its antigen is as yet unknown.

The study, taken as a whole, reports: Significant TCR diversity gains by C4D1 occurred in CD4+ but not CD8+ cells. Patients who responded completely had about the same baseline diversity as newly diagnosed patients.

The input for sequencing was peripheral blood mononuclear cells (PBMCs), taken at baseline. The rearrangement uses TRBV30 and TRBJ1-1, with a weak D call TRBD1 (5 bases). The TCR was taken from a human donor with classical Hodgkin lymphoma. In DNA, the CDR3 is TGTGCCTGGGGAAGGGAAGGGGAGATCTTCGAAGCTTTCTTT. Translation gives CAWGREGEIFEAFF. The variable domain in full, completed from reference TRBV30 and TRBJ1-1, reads SQTIHQWPATLVQPVGSPLSLECTVEGTSNPNLYWYRQAAGRGLQLLFYSVGIGQISSEVPQNLSASRPQDRQFILSSKKLLLSDSGFYLCAWGREGEIFEAFFGQGTRLTVV.